One sample yielded the 28 T cell receptor beta chains listed below, sequenced in a study of shared clonotypes between healthy human individuals. CD8 cells classed as naive were CD45RO-negative and positively selected for CCR7, excluding terminally differentiated effector memory CD45RA+ cells. Measured with immunoSEQ multiplex PCR; TCRdb has only the in-frame clones, and not every one. The sample includes 1.5 million to 2.5 million clones, less than 95% of them seen just once. Sequenced material: naive CD8+ T cells sorted from blood. These TCRs come from a man between 18 and 35 years old in good health.

The CDR3 region is CASSRLLRGFEQYF. As DNA, the CDR3 is TGTGCCAGCAGCCGGCTCTTGCGGGGTTTCGAGCAGTACTTC. The chain carries TRBV7-2 and TRBJ2-7; the D gene is possibly TRBD2 (6 bases). Germline V CDR1 and CDR2: SGHTA, FQGNSA. The V end lost 5 bases, the J end lost 6 bases, and 17 bases lay between the germline ends. The CDR3 has 14 amino acids.

About this clone itself: Other DNA variants within this sample encode the same CDR3. This chain joins TRBV9 and TRBJ2-5; D is possibly TRBD1 (5 bases). The germline CDR1 and CDR2 sequences are SGDLS and YYNGEE. V lost 0 bases and J lost 5, with 8 bases in between. CDR3 length: 13 residues. The CDR3 DNA sequence: TGTGCCAGCAGCGTAGATGGGGCTGAGACCCAGTACTTC. Its protein is CASSVDGAETQYF.

The chain couples TRBV7-6 to TRBJ1-6, with TRBD1 matching over 8 bases. After removal of 3 bases from V and 9 bases from J, the junction contained 7 bases not matched to a gene. There are 15 residues in the CDR3. CDR1 and CDR2 (germline): SGHVS, FNYEAQ. The CDR3 sequence is CASSFGTGASSPLHF. The CDR3 bases are TGTGCCAGCAGCTTTGGGACAGGTGCGAGTTCACCCCTCCACTTT. The entire variable domain, with the rest obtained from reference TRBV7-6 and TRBJ1-6, is as follows: GAGVSQSPRYKVTKRGQDVALRCDPISGHVSLYWYRQALGQGPEFLTYFNYEAQQDKSGLPNDRFSAERPEGSISTLTIQRTEQRDSAMYRCASSFGTGASSPLHFGNGTRLTVT.

The rearrangement uses TRBV10-2 and TRBJ1-6; D is undetermined. V lost 4 bases, J lost 0 bases, and 16 bases lay in between. Germline-derived CDR1 and CDR2 are WSHSY and SAAADI. This CDR3 has 18 residues. CDR3: CASSAQDVESSYNSPLHF. The CDR3 nucleotides read TGCGCCAGCAGTGCCCAGGATGTAGAGAGCTCCTATAATTCACCCCTCCACTTT.

The chain has TRBV7-2 and TRBJ2-7; TRBD1 agrees at 9 bases. CDR1 is SGHTA, CDR2 FQGNSA, per germline. The CDR3 covers 15 residues. V lost 5 bases, J lost 1 base, and 6 bases stayed unmatched. The CDR3 sequence is CASSVGTGPSYEQYF. CDR3 nucleotide sequence: TGTGCCAGCAGCGTCGGGACAGGGCCGTCCTACGAGCAGTACTTC.

This chain links TRBV7-9 with TRBJ2-5; no firm D call. This CDR3 is 14 amino acids long. V was cut by 5 bases and J by 3 bases, with 13 bases left in between. Germline V gene sequence: CDR1 SEHNR, CDR2 FQNEAQ (reference sequence). CDR3 amino acids: CASSQVVGKETQYF. The DNA of the CDR3 is TGTGCCAGCAGCCAAGTGGTCGGTAAAGAGACCCAGTACTTC. Together with reference TRBV7-9 and TRBJ2-5, the CDR3 gives the full variable domain: DTGVSQNPRHKITKRGQNVTFRCDPISEHNRLYWYRQTLGQGPEFLTYFQNEAQLEKSRLLSDRFSAERPKGSFSTLEIQRTEQGDSAMYLCASSQVVGKETQYFGPGTRLLVL.

The V gene is TRBV19, the J gene TRBJ1-4, with D tentatively TRBD1 (6 bases). The CDR3 sequence is 17 residues long. The ends were cut back, 7 bases at V and 0 bases at J, with 18 bases in the middle. The germline V gene encodes CDR1 LNHDA and CDR2 SQIVND (reference sequence). CDR3 sequence (DNA): TGTGCCAGTACCCCGGGACAAGACTATACAACTAATGAAAAACTGTTTTTT. Its protein product is CASTPGQDYTTNEKLFF. The complete variable domain, with remaining parts taken from reference TRBV19 and TRBJ1-4, reads DGGITQSPKYLFRKEGQNVTLSCEQNLNHDAMYWYRQDPGQGLRLIYYSQIVNDFQKGDIAEGYSVSREKKESFPLTVTSAQKNPTAFYLCASTPGQDYTTNEKLFFGSGTQLSVL.

This clone came up a few times. The same CDR3 is also encoded by other DNA sequences in this sample. The rearrangement joins TRBV6-5 to TRBJ1-1; D remains unclear. Germline loops: CDR1 MNHEY, CDR2 SVGAGI. This CDR3 contains 14 residues. Trimming shortened V by 0 bases and J by 1 base, and 6 bases separated the two germline ends. CDR3 bases: TGTGCCAGCAGTTACTCTGAGGGGAACACTGAAGCTTTCTTT. Protein: CASSYSEGNTEAFF.

This chain links TRBV2 with TRBJ2-7; a weak D match, TRBD1 (6 bases). Germline lookup yields CDR1 SNHLY and CDR2 FYNNEI. The germline V and J ends were trimmed by 10 bases and 6 bases, with 25 bases remaining between them. This CDR3 contains 15 residues. This CDR3 is CAIPLRDNGAGEQYF. In DNA, the CDR3 is TGTGCCATCCCTCTCCGGGACAACGGCGCGGGCGAGCAGTACTTC. Filled out from reference TRBV2 and TRBJ2-7, the complete variable domain reads EPEVTQTPSHQVTQMGQEVILRCVPISNHLYFYWYRQILGQKVEFLVSFYNNEISEKSEIFDDQFSVERPDGSNFTLKIRSTKLEDSAMYFCAIPLRDNGAGEQYFGPGTRLTVT.

The chain joins TRBV28 to TRBJ2-7, with D perhaps TRBD1 (6 bases). Per germline, CDR1 MDHEN and CDR2 SYDVKM. This CDR3 is 15 amino acids long. The V end was cut by 3 bases, the J end by 2 bases, with 14 bases between. The CDR3 DNA sequence: TGTGCCAGCAGTTTGAGTCAGGGGCGAACCTACGAGCAGTACTTC. Protein product: CASSLSQGRTYEQYF.

This chain joins TRBV5-1 and TRBJ2-5, with D perhaps assigned TRBD1 or TRBD2 (5 bases each). The ends were cut back, 1 base at V and 1 base at J, with 17 bases in the middle. Germline CDR1 and CDR2: SGHRS and YFSETQ. The length of the CDR3 is 17 residues. CDR3 region: CASSLFGAVAGQETQYF. CDR3 nucleotide sequence: TGCGCCAGCAGCTTGTTCGGGGCGGTGGCGGGCCAAGAGACCCAGTACTTC.

Concerning this clone itself: The sample carries other DNA sequences with the same CDR3. The V and J genes are TRBV10-3 and TRBJ2-3; 8 bases fit TRBD2. This CDR3 is built from 14 residues. The germline V gene has CDR1 ENHRY and CDR2 SYGVKD. With V trimmed by 9 bases and J by 1 base, 6 bases remained unmatched. CDR3 DNA: TGTGCCATAAGCGGGGGAGGGGGCACAGATACGCAGTATTTT. Protein sequence: CAISGGGGTDTQYF.

This chain's CDR3 is CASSSPDGYYEQYF. The DNA for the CDR3 is TGTGCCAGCAGTTCCCCGGACGGATACTACGAGCAGTACTTC. The chain links TRBV6-5 to TRBJ2-7; unclear D gene. The CDR3 is 14 amino acids. V gave up 4 bases and J gave up 3 bases, with 13 bases separating them. The V gene's germline CDR1 is MNHEY and CDR2 SVGAGI.

The chain carries TRBV19 and TRBJ2-3; 11 positions agree with TRBD2. The CDR3 contains 15 residues. The junction had 7 bases not matched to a gene; V was cut back by 5 bases and J by 6 bases. Germline V gives CDR1 LNHDA, CDR2 SQIVND (reference sequence). DNA of the CDR3: TGTGCCAGTAGTGTCGGGACTAGCGGTTTTGATACGCAGTATTTT. It specifies CASSVGTSGFDTQYF.

The chain is built from TRBV11-2 and TRBJ1-1; tentatively, D is TRBD1 (6 bases). From germline, CDR1 is SGHAT and CDR2 FQNNGV. The CDR3 spans 13 residues. Trimming cost V 1 base and J 6 bases, with 9 bases left between them. In nucleotides, the CDR3 is TGTGCCAGCAGCTTAGTGGGGGGGCCTGAAGCTTTCTTT. Amino acids: CASSLVGGPEAFF.

The chain uses TRBV6-4 and TRBJ2-3, with D perhaps TRBD2 (5 bases). V lost 5 bases and J lost 1, with 10 bases in between. The CDR3 runs to 14 residues. CDR1 and CDR2 (germline): MRHNA, SNTAGT. The CDR3 region is CASSIYGGTDTQYF. The CDR3 DNA reads as TGTGCCAGCAGTATTTACGGGGGCACAGATACGCAGTATTTT.

The chain has TRBV25-1 and TRBJ1-1; the D is unclear. The germline V and J ends were trimmed by 3 bases and 3 bases, with 11 bases remaining between them. The CDR3 has 14 residues. CDR1 is MGHDK, CDR2 SYGVNS, per germline. CDR3 sequence (DNA): TGTGCCAGCAGTGATTATTTGGTTGACACTGAAGCTTTCTTT. Amino acids: CASSDYLVDTEAFF. Based on the CDR3 plus reference TRBV25-1 and TRBJ1-1, the full variable domain is EADIYQTPRYLVIGTGKKITLECSQTMGHDKMYWYQQDPGMELHLIHYSYGVNSTEKGDLSSESTVSRIRTEHFPLTLESARPSHTSQYLCASSDYLVDTEAFFGQGTRLTVV.

This clone was detected once. Other DNA sequences in this sample translate to the same CDR3. V usage is TRBV10-1 and J usage is TRBJ2-1, with D maybe TRBD2 (6 bases). CDR1 is WNHNN and CDR2 is SYGVQD in the germline V gene (reference sequence). V was trimmed by 0 bases and J by 8 bases, leaving 11 bases between them. The CDR3 is 14 residues long. CDR3 protein: CASSESGGNDEQFF. CDR3 DNA sequence: TGCGCCAGCAGTGAGTCTGGGGGGAACGATGAGCAGTTCTTC.

The chain couples TRBV4-1 to TRBJ1-2; tentatively, D is TRBD1 (5 bases). Germline-derived CDR1 and CDR2 are MGHRA and YSYEKL. This CDR3 is built from 13 residues. V shed 2 bases and J shed 4 bases, with 8 bases lying between them. This CDR3 reads CASSQLQGYGYTF. The CDR3 DNA sequence: TGCGCCAGCAGCCAACTTCAGGGCTATGGCTACACCTTC.

This chain uses TRBV27 with TRBJ1-1; TRBD1 is a possible D gene (5 bases). V gave up 3 bases and J gave up 7 bases, with 18 bases separating them. The CDR3 spans 15 residues. The V gene's germline CDR1 is MNHEY and CDR2 SMNVEV (reference sequence). CDR3 sequence (DNA): TGTGCCAGCAGTTTGTTACCCGAAGGTAGGGGTGAAGCTTTCTTT. Its translation is CASSLLPEGRGEAFF.

This clone was counted a single time. The chain recombines TRBV27 with TRBJ2-5, with TRBD2 identical over 8 bases. Unmatched junction bases numbered 3, after V lost 4 bases and J lost 2 bases. The germline V gene encodes CDR1 MNHEY and CDR2 SMNVEV (reference sequence). The CDR3 length is 14 residues. CDR3 DNA sequence: TGTGCCAGCAGTTGGAGCGGGGGACAAGAGACCCAGTACTTC. Translation gives CASSWSGGQETQYF.

A note on this clone: Other DNA variants within this sample encode the same CDR3. The chain combines TRBV27 with TRBJ2-2, with a possible D match to TRBD1 (6 bases). Trimming took 3 bases from V and 4 from J, leaving 9 bases between them. Germline V lookup: CDR1 MNHEY, CDR2 SMNVEV (reference sequence). This CDR3 has 14 amino acids. CDR3 sequence: CASSFRGGTGELFF. CDR3 nucleotide sequence: TGTGCCAGCAGTTTTCGAGGGGGCACCGGGGAGCTGTTTTTT.

The chain joins TRBV28 to TRBJ2-5; the D is unclear. Trimming pared 5 bases from V and 1 base from J, leaving 11 bases between. The CDR3 consists of 14 residues. Germline V lookup: CDR1 MDHEN, CDR2 SYDVKM. The chain's CDR3 is CASSPQVPQETQYF. For the CDR3, the DNA is TGTGCCAGCAGTCCCCAGGTTCCCCAAGAGACCCAGTACTTC. Together with reference TRBV28 and TRBJ2-5, the CDR3 gives the full variable domain: DVKVTQSSRYLVKRTGEKVFLECVQDMDHENMFWYRQDPGLGLRLIYFSYDVKMKEKGDIPEGYSVSREKKERFSLILESASTNQTSMYLCASSPQVPQETQYFGPGTRLLVL.

The CDR3 region has the DNA TGCGCCAGCAGCCAAGTTGGTTGGACAGGGGGCAGTGAGCAGTTCTTC. It specifies CASSQVGWTGGSEQFF. This chain links TRBV4-1 with TRBJ2-1; 11 bases match TRBD1. The junction had 8 bases not matched to a gene; V was cut back by 1 base and J by 9 bases. In germline, CDR1 is MGHRA, CDR2 YSYEKL. The CDR3 is 16 residues long.

The chain links TRBV28 to TRBJ2-1, with no clear D. The CDR3 sequence is 14 residues long. Between the trimmed V and J ends, which lost 3 bases and 8 bases, there was a span of 14 bases. Looked up from germline, CDR1 is MDHEN and CDR2 is SYDVKM. The CDR3 region is CASSLVGFIHEQFF. The CDR3 DNA follows: TGTGCCAGCAGTTTGGTGGGGTTTATCCATGAGCAGTTCTTC.

V is TRBV10-2 and J is TRBJ2-3, with D unresolved. Deletions cut 1 base from V and 6 bases from J, with 8 bases between. Germline V CDR1 and CDR2: WSHSY, SAAADI. This CDR3 spans 13 amino acids. The CDR3 loop reads CASSEFGLDTQYF. The DNA for the CDR3 is TGCGCCAGCAGTGAGTTCGGCTTGGATACGCAGTATTTT.

The gene calls are TRBV5-4 and TRBJ2-7, with TRBD2 matching over 11 bases. V lost 2 bases, J lost 4 bases, and 17 bases stayed unmatched. Germline lookup yields CDR1 SGHNT and CDR2 YYREEE (reference sequence). This CDR3 spans 19 amino acids. The CDR3 loop is CASSFSPGLADGVRYEQYF. The DNA for the CDR3 is TGTGCCAGCAGCTTTAGCCCGGGACTAGCGGACGGCGTACGATACGAGCAGTACTTC.

V is TRBV9 and J is TRBJ2-7; the D is unclear. V was pared by 0 bases and J by 4 bases, with 14 bases between. There are 15 residues in the CDR3. Germline CDR1 reads SGDLS; CDR2 reads YYNGEE. CDR3 protein: CASSVEGSWQYEQYF. DNA for the CDR3: TGTGCCAGCAGCGTAGAGGGCTCGTGGCAATACGAGCAGTACTTC.